The rows below give T cell receptor beta chains drawn from one sample of a study of T-cell reconstitution after alpha-beta-depleted transplantation in children. MiXCR, applied by TCRdb to the PCR reads, yields one record per CDR3 protein. The sample includes about 210,000 distinct CDR3 sequences, about a sixth of them seen just once. Sequencing used PBMCs, mostly from graft donor cells, obtained 360 days after TCRalphabeta/CD19-depleted stem cell transplant. These receptors came from a male patient aged 2 to 10 who had a stem cell transplant for acute lymphoblastic leukemia, so the T cells may come from the graft donor. Both conserved end residues are part of each CDR3. A D gene is named only where the DNA matches it firmly. Size tells how often a clone was seen (once, few, many) or the class of an expanded clone, and some rows leave it out.

. . TRBJ2-2 TRBV12-3/TRBV12-4 CASDSANTGELFF TGTGCCAGCGACAGCGCGAACACCGGGGAGCTGTTTTTT
. few TRBJ2-2 TRBV4-3 CASSPKGSGELFF TGCGCCAGCAGCCCCAAAGGTTCCGGGGAGCTGTTTTTT
. few TRBJ2-3 TRBV7-2 CASSLAVPVTPDTQYF TGTGCCAGCAGCTTAGCTGTGCCAGTCACCCCCGATACGCAGTATTTT
TRBD2 . TRBJ2-3 TRBV20-1 CSARIRTSGGLTTDTQYF TGCAGTGCTAGAATCAGGACTAGCGGGGGGCTTACCACAGATACGCAGTATTTT
TRBD2 few TRBJ2-5 TRBV2 CASSEGRSGGRLGETQYF TGTGCCAGCAGTGAAGGCCGTAGCGGGGGCAGATTAGGAGAGACCCAGTACTTC
. once TRBJ2-7 TRBV11-2 CASSPVDYYEQYF TGTGCCAGCAGCCCTGTGGACTACTACGAGCAGTACTTC
. . TRBJ2-5 TRBV4-1 CASSQVAGQETQYF TGCGCCAGCAGCCAAGTTGCTGGGCAAGAGACCCAGTACTTC
. . TRBJ1-5 TRBV12-3/TRBV12-4 CASSATRGAQPQHF TGTGCCAGCAGTGCTACTAGGGGGGCTCAGCCCCAGCATTTT
. . TRBJ2-5 TRBV4-1 CASSRNPPTQETQYF TGCGCCAGCAGCCGAAACCCACCTACACAAGAGACCCAGTACTTC
TRBD1 few TRBJ2-5 TRBV7-8 CASSSQTGGDETQYF TGTGCCAGCAGCTCACAGACAGGGGGGGATGAGACCCAGTACTTC
. . TRBJ2-5 TRBV12-3/TRBV12-4 CASTVTGRRETQYF TGTGCCAGCACCGTAACAGGGAGGCGCGAGACCCAGTACTTC
TRBD2 few TRBJ2-5 TRBV7-2 CASSFPSEEGLAGTHYQETQYF TGTGCCAGCAGCTTTCCCAGTGAGGAGGGACTAGCGGGGACGCATTACCAAGAGACCCAGTACTTC
TRBD1 few TRBJ1-1 TRBV10-3 CAIRIEPGQGTEAFF TGTGCCATCAGGATTGAACCGGGACAGGGGACTGAAGCTTTCTTT
TRBD1 few TRBJ2-3 TRBV29-1 CSVEGQGANTDTQYF TGCAGCGTTGAAGGACAGGGGGCCAACACAGATACGCAGTATTTT
TRBD2 few TRBJ2-7 TRBV7-9 CASSLASSGDYEQYF TGTGCCAGCAGCTTAGCGTCTAGCGGGGACTACGAGCAGTACTTC
. few TRBJ1-6 TRBV5-6 CASSWGLGNSPLHF TGTGCCAGCAGCTGGGGGCTAGGTAATTCACCCCTCCACTTT
. . TRBJ2-1 TRBV27 CASSFSFRGGASSYNEQFF TGTGCCAGCAGTTTTTCGTTTAGGGGGGGGGCAAGCTCCTACAATGAGCAGTTCTTC